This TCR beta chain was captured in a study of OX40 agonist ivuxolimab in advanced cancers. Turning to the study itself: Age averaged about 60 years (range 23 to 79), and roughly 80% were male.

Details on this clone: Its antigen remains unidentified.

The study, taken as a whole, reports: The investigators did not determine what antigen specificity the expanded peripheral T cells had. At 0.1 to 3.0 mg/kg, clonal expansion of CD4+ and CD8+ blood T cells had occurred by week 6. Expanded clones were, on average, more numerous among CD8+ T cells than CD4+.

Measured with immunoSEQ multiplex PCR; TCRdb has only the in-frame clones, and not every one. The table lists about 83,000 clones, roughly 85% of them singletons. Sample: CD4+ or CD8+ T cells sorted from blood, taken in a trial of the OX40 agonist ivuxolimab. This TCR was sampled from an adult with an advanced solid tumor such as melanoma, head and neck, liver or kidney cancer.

The CDR3 DNA reads TGTGCCAGCAGCCCATCAACATCGACGGGATACAATGAGCAGTTCTTC. It is translated as CASSPSTSTGYNEQFF. This rearrangement joins TRBV7-2 to TRBJ2-1; a possible D gene is TRBD2 (5 bases). The CDR3 spans 16 residues. Between the trimmed V and J ends, which lost 5 bases and 4 bases, there was a span of 18 bases. From germline, CDR1 is SGHTA and CDR2 FQGNSA. The whole variable domain, remainder taken from reference TRBV7-2 and TRBJ2-1, is GAGVSQSPSNKVTEKGKDVELRCDPISGHTALYWYRQSLGQGLEFLIYFQGNSAPDKSGLPSDRFSAERTGGSVSTLTIQRTQQEDSAVYLCASSPSTSTGYNEQFFGPGTRLTVL.